These 3 T cell receptor beta chains were all obtained from the same sample, sequenced in a study of Graves' ophthalmopathy and Graves' hyperthyroidism. Amplification of the TCR beta CDR3 regions used RNA transcripts (as template). Second-round multiplex PCR came after first-round RT-PCR with HTBI primers. TCRdb recomputed calls from the multiplex PCR reads with MiXCR, one row per CDR3 protein. The repertoire holds roughly 36,000 distinct CDR3 sequences, with approximately 46% as singletons. The sequenced material came from peripheral blood. Receptors originate from an adult woman with stable Graves' hyperthyroidism.

The chain joins TRBV9 to TRBJ1-1, with D uncertain. The CDR3 runs 14 residues. V was shortened by 4 bases and J by 5 bases, with 15 bases between the two germline ends. The germline CDR1 and CDR2 sequences are SGDLS and YYNGEE. CDR3 residues: CASSTGKGGTEAFF. In DNA form, the CDR3 reads TGTGCCAGCAGCACCGGCAAGGGCGGTACTGAAGCTTTCTTT.

This sequence joins TRBV7-2 and TRBJ2-7, with 11 bases matching TRBD1. With 0 bases clipped from V and 5 bases from J, the junction kept 3 bases outside the gene matches. This CDR3 comprises 15 residues. Germline V gives CDR1 SGHTA, CDR2 FQGNSA. The CDR3 reads CASSLAGQGGDEQYF. DNA for the CDR3: TGTGCCAGCAGCTTAGCGGGACAGGGGGGCGACGAGCAGTACTTC.

V and J are TRBV14 and TRBJ1-6; D is undetermined. Germline V gene lookup returns CDR1 SGHDN and CDR2 FVKESK. The CDR3 sequence is 15 residues long. The ends were cut back, 4 bases at V and 8 bases at J, with 15 bases in the middle. DNA of the CDR3: TGTGCCAGCAGCCCGGAAGCGGGTTTGGATTCACCCCTCCACTTT. It codes for CASSPEAGLDSPLHF.